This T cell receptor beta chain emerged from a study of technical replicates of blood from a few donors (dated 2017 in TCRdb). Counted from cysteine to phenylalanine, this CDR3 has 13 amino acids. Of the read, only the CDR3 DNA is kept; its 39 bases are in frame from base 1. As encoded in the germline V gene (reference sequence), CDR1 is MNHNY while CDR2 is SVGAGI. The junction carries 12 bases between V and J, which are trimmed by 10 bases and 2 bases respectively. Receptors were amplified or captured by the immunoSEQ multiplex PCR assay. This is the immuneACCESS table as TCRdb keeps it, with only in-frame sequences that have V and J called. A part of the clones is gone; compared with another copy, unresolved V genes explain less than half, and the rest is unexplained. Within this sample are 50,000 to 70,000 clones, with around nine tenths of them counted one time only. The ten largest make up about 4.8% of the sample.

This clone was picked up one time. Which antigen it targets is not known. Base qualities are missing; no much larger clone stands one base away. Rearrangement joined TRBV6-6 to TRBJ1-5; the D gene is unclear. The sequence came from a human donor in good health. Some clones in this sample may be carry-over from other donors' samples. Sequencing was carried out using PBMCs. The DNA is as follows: TGTGCCACCTCCGTTCGCGGCAATCAGCCCCAGCATTTT. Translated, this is CATSVRGNQPQHF.